These 21 T cell receptor beta chains were sequenced from one sample in a study of read filtering for tumor transcriptome and immune sequencing. The library was built from 400 to 500 ng RNA with molecular barcoded adaptors for alpha/delta and beta/gamma chains. MiXCR was run by TCRdb on the reads, yielding one entry per CDR3 protein. The data hold under 40,000 distinct CDR3 sequences, with around 13% observed a single time. Material: a population of CD138-negative cells sorted from bone marrow. The receptors originated from a donor at least 40 years old with multiple myeloma.

This clonotype occurred many times. The DNA for the CDR3 is TGCAGTGCTAGAGTTACGGGGAAAGTAAGTCAGCCCCAGCATTTT. As protein: CSARVTGKVSQPQHF. This chain links TRBV20-1 with TRBJ1-5, with D hard to call. V was trimmed by 1 base and J by 6 bases, leaving 16 bases between them. Per germline, CDR1 DFQATT and CDR2 SNEGSKA (reference sequence). The CDR3 contains 15 residues.

This clonotype showed up many times. The chain recombines TRBV6-2 or TRBV6-3 with TRBJ2-3; possibly TRBD1 or TRBD2 for D (5 bases each). The CDR3 consists of 16 residues. CDR1 and CDR2 (germline): MNHEY, SVGEGT. V was cut by 7 bases and J by 3 bases, with 20 bases left in between. CDR3 DNA sequence: TGTGCCAGCAAACCAAGGGGACGCAAGTATACAGATACGCAGTATTTT. Translated, it gives CASKPRGRKYTDTQYF.

To note about this clonotype: A much larger clone differs from this one at a single base, so this may be a read error. As the CDR3 is not closed by the conserved phenylalanine or tryptophan, this likely results from a read error. The genes are TRBV7-8 and TRBJ2-3; a possible D gene is TRBD2 (6 bases). Germline CDR1 SGHVS, CDR2 FQNEAQ. Trimming took 1 base from V and 10 from J, leaving 9 bases between them. CDR3 length equals 12 residues. CDR3: CASSLGAGPQYL. DNA of the CDR3: TGTGCCAGCAGCTTAGGGGCGGGGCCGCAGTATCTT.

At least ten counts were recorded for this clonotype. The V and J genes are TRBV6-6 and TRBJ1-1, with D uncertain. Germline assignment: CDR1 MNHNY and CDR2 SVGAGI (reference sequence). CDR3 length equals 14 residues. V gave up 0 bases and J gave up 0 bases, with 5 bases separating them. The CDR3 sequence is CASSYSDLNTEAFF. The CDR3 region has the DNA TGTGCCAGCAGTTACTCGGACTTGAACACTGAAGCTTTCTTT.

This clonotype is deemed medium-sized (0.01 to 0.1%). The chain joins TRBV19 to TRBJ2-1; 7 nucleotides align to TRBD1. The CDR3 has 15 residues. Losses at the gene ends were 5 bases for V and 6 bases for J; bases not matched to a gene: 10. Germline V gene lookup returns CDR1 LNHDA and CDR2 SQIVND (reference sequence). The CDR3 region has the DNA TGTGCCAGTAGTGCCCGACAGGGTCGGATCAATGAGCAGTTCTTC. This sequence encodes CASSARQGRINEQFF.

J is TRBJ1-1 and V is TRBV20-1; D might be TRBD1 (5 bases). The length of the CDR3 is 12 residues. V lost 3 bases and J lost 4, with 9 bases in between. CDR1 and CDR2 (germline): DFQATT, SNEGSKA (reference sequence). The chain's CDR3 is CSARGQSTEAFF. Here the CDR3 DNA reads TGCAGTGCTAGGGGGCAGAGCACTGAAGCTTTCTTT.

Many counts were recorded for this clonotype. The V gene is TRBV5-6, the J gene TRBJ1-1; D may be TRBD1 (5 bases). This CDR3 region has 14 residues. Looked up from germline, CDR1 is SGHDT and CDR2 is YYEEEE. The V and J ends lost 3 bases and 10 bases respectively, with 19 bases between them. CDR3 sequence (DNA): TGTGCCAGCAGCTCTACGTCTGGGACGGAGATAGCTTTCTTT. This translates into CASSSTSGTEIAFF.

The sample holds many counts of this clonotype. The rearrangement uses TRBV7-2 and TRBJ2-4; D not resolved. CDR1 SGHTA and CDR2 FQGNSA come from the germline V gene. The CDR3 covers 16 residues. The V gene lost 5 bases and the J gene lost 0 bases, with 14 bases spanning the gap. CDR3 protein: CASSPRVLIAKNIQYF. The CDR3 DNA follows: TGTGCCAGCAGCCCCAGAGTGCTGATAGCCAAAAACATTCAGTACTTC.

This clonotype was recorded only once. The chain carries TRBV14 and TRBJ2-5; 8 bases match TRBD2. Trimming removed 2 bases from V and 0 bases from J; junction bases left unmatched: 5. The CDR3 spans 16 residues. CDR1 and CDR2 from the germline V gene are SGHDN and FVKESK. The CDR3 bases are TGTGCCAGCAGCCAAACAGTAGCGGGATACCAAGAGACCCAGTACTTC. Protein: CASSQTVAGYQETQYF.

This clonotype was found many times. The rearrangement uses TRBV6-2 or TRBV6-3 and TRBJ2-2; perhaps TRBD2 as D (6 bases). The length of the CDR3 is 15 residues. With 6 bases removed from V and 4 bases from J, the gap between germline ends came to 15 bases. Looked up from germline, CDR1 is MNHEY and CDR2 is SVGEGT. CDR3 sequence reads: CASSLFGLLTGELFF. CDR3 DNA sequence: TGTGCCAGCAGCCTGTTCGGACTACTCACCGGGGAGCTGTTTTTT.

At least ten counts were recorded for this clonotype. The chain carries TRBV4-3 and TRBJ2-1; 12 nucleotides agree with TRBD2. From germline, CDR1 is LGHNA and CDR2 YSLEER. Trimming at V came to 4 bases and at J to 2 bases, leaving 6 bases not matched to a gene. The length of the CDR3 is 17 residues. The DNA for the CDR3 is TGCGCCAGCAGCCGCACACTAGCGGGGGGAGCCTACAATGAGCAGTTCTTC. It is translated as CASSRTLAGGAYNEQFF.

As to this clonotype: A clone one base away is much larger, so this may be a read error. The chain uses TRBV28 and TRBJ2-1; D remains ambiguous. Germline CDR1 MDHEN, CDR2 SYDVKM. V was shortened by 5 bases and J by 7 bases, with 18 bases between the two germline ends. The CDR3 contains 15 residues. The CDR3 nucleotides are TGTGCCAGCAGTCCCGGCGGTACGCCTAAAAATGAGCAGTTCTTC. The encoded protein is CASSPGGTPKNEQFF.

A remark on this clonotype: This sequence may be a read error, since a much larger clone differs from it by one base. The V call is TRBV5-1, the J call TRBJ2-3; D not certain. The germline CDR1 and CDR2 sequences are SGHRS and YFSETQ. This CDR3 spans 12 amino acids. CDR3 protein: CAGSLDTDTQYF. The CDR3 DNA is TGCGCCGGCAGCTTGGACACAGATACGCAGTATTTT.

This clonotype was found many times. This sequence joins TRBV19 and TRBJ1-5, with D possibly being TRBD1 (5 bases). The germline V and J ends were trimmed by 1 base and 2 bases, with 12 bases remaining between them. In germline, CDR1 is LNHDA, CDR2 SQIVND (reference sequence). The length of the CDR3 is 16 residues. CDR3 coding DNA: TGTGCCAGTAGTATAGCGGGCAGGGCTGGCAATCAGCCCCAGCATTTT. Translated, it gives CASSIAGRAGNQPQHF.

This clonotype was picked up many times. The CDR3 reads CATRGKGTEAFF. The CDR3 DNA is TGTGCCACCAGGGGCAAGGGTACTGAAGCTTTCTTT. The chain recombines TRBV24-1 with TRBJ1-1; D unclear. CDR1 is KGHDR and CDR2 is SFDVKD in the germline V gene. This CDR3 is 12 amino acids long. Trimming shortened V by 7 bases and J by 5 bases, and 10 bases separated the two germline ends.

This clonotype showed up many times. The chain links TRBV20-1 to TRBJ2-3, with 7 bases aligning to TRBD2. CDR1 is DFQATT and CDR2 is SNEGSKA in the germline V gene (reference sequence). The J segment lost 1 base and the V segment lost 1 base, leaving 5 bases of the junction unmatched. CDR3 length: 15 residues. The CDR3 region has the DNA TGCAGTGCTAGAGTATTCCTAGCGGGCACAGATACGCAGTATTTT. Its translation is CSARVFLAGTDTQYF.

This clonotype turned up a few times. With a much larger clone just one base away, this may be a read error. This CDR3 is missing its conserved last phenylalanine or tryptophan, likely due to a read error. The gene calls are TRBV2 and TRBJ1-5; D gene ambiguous. This CDR3 region has 13 residues. The V gene lost 7 bases and the J gene lost 4 bases, with 11 bases spanning the gap. CDR1 is SNHLY, CDR2 FYNNEI, per germline. The CDR3 spells CASMEGSNQPQHL. The CDR3 nucleotides read TGTGCCAGCATGGAGGGTAGTAATCAGCCCCAGCATCTT.

As for this clonotype: A junction end diverges from the germline sequence, so it may reflect a read error. The rearrangement uses TRBV12-3 or TRBV12-4 and TRBJ1-5; no definite D call. The CDR3 consists of 19 residues. The CDR3 reads CASSLFWLIGGASNQPQQF. The CDR3 DNA is TGTGCTAGCAGTTTATTCTGGTTAATCGGTGGTGCCAGCAATCAGCCCCAGCAGTTT.

In its sample, this clonotype was seen many times. The chain is built from TRBV2 and TRBJ2-1; no definite D call. The CDR3 extends over 13 amino acids. Germline V gene sequence: CDR1 SNHLY, CDR2 FYNNEI. Trimming removed 6 bases at V and 4 bases at J, with 10 bases between. CDR3 loop: CASSPSRYNEQFF. As DNA, the CDR3 is TGTGCCAGCAGCCCATCTCGATACAATGAGCAGTTCTTC. Full variable domain (missing parts from reference TRBV2 and TRBJ2-1): EPEVTQTPSHQVTQMGQEVILRCVPISNHLYFYWYRQILGQKVEFLVSFYNNEISEKSEIFDDQFSVERPDGSNFTLKIRSTKLEDSAMYFCASSPSRYNEQFFGPGTRLTVL.

The sample holds a few counts of this clonotype. The V gene is TRBV2, the J gene TRBJ2-6; D not certain. CDR1 SNHLY and CDR2 FYNNEI come from the germline V gene. V lost 0 bases, J lost 4 bases, and 10 bases lay in between. The CDR3 runs 16 residues. CDR3 protein: CASSEAGNPGANVLTF. CDR3 coding DNA: TGTGCCAGCAGTGAAGCGGGCAATCCCGGGGCCAACGTCCTGACTTTC.

In this sample, this clonotype turned up many times. The chain combines TRBV5-1 with TRBJ2-7, with 10 bases lining up with TRBD1. CDR3 length equals 13 residues. Germline V gene sequence: CDR1 SGHRS, CDR2 YFSETQ. After removal of 6 bases from V and 6 bases from J, the junction contained 6 bases not matched to a gene. CDR3 protein: CASNTGTGAEQYF. CDR3 nucleotides: TGCGCCAGCAACACCGGGACAGGGGCCGAGCAGTACTTC.